Each of the 18 T cell receptor beta chains below was sequenced from the same sample in a study of cytomegalovirus exposure and HLA in healthy donors. The primer mix had 60 Vbeta and 13 Jbeta primers. Measured with immunoSEQ multiplex PCR; TCRdb has only the in-frame clones, and not every one. The sample consists of 98,000 or so clones, about 83% of them appearing once. The source material was PBMCs. Receptor source: a man aged 55 to 70 in good health and CMV-seropositive.

The genes are TRBV6-5 and TRBJ2-3; perhaps TRBD1 as D (5 bases). V was trimmed by 6 bases and J by 1 base, leaving 14 bases between them. Per the germline V gene, CDR1 is MNHEY and CDR2 is SVGAGI. The CDR3 consists of 15 residues. The CDR3 DNA reads TGTGCCAGCAGAAGTTATAGGGGCGGCACAGATACGCAGTATTTT. Protein product: CASRSYRGGTDTQYF.

V and J are TRBV27 and TRBJ2-3; D is perhaps TRBD1 (7 bases). In germline, CDR1 is MNHEY, CDR2 SMNVEV (reference sequence). CDR3 size: 16 residues. The ends were cut back, 4 bases at V and 6 bases at J, with 20 bases in the middle. Here the CDR3 DNA reads TGTGCCAGCAGTTGGGACCCTCTCGGAGGGGGCGATACGCAGTATTTT. This gives the protein CASSWDPLGGGDTQYF.

The chain uses TRBV11-2 and TRBJ2-3; a weak D match, TRBD2 (6 bases). The germline V gene encodes CDR1 SGHAT and CDR2 FQNNGV. Between the trimmed V and J ends, which lost 6 bases and 2 bases, there was a span of 9 bases. CDR3 length: 13 residues. CDR3: CASSRGTTDTQYF. The DNA of the CDR3 is TGTGCCAGCAGTCGCGGGACCACAGATACGCAGTATTTT.

V and J are TRBV7-8 and TRBJ2-3, with no clear D. This CDR3 has 13 residues. Germline CDR1 SGHVS, CDR2 FQNEAQ. Trimming pared 5 bases from V and 6 bases from J, leaving 12 bases between. CDR3 DNA sequence: TGTGCCAGCAGCCTGACGGGTAGGGATACGCAGTATTTT. Encoded protein: CASSLTGRDTQYF.

The V gene is TRBV10-1, the J gene TRBJ2-2; 9 bases fit TRBD1. The CDR3 runs 14 residues. The germline V gene encodes CDR1 WNHNN and CDR2 SYGVQD (reference sequence). With V trimmed by 10 bases and J by 7 bases, 10 bases remained unmatched. DNA of the CDR3: TGCGCCACCCAACAACAGGGGGCTAACGGGGAGCTGTTTTTT. Translated, it gives CATQQQGANGELFF.

This sequence joins TRBV4-1 and TRBJ2-7; TRBD2 is a possible D gene (6 bases). The germline gives CDR1 MGHRA, CDR2 YSYEKL. Trimming pared 6 bases from V and 0 bases from J, leaving 18 bases between. CDR3 length equals 16 residues. The CDR3 DNA follows: TGCGCCAGCAGTCCCCGCCGGGGGATCAGCTCCTACGAGCAGTACTTC. Translated: CASSPRRGISSYEQYF.

The chain links TRBV5-4 to TRBJ2-1; D might be TRBD2 (5 bases). Looked up from germline, CDR1 is SGHNT and CDR2 is YYREEE (reference sequence). This CDR3 contains 13 residues. Trimming removed 4 bases at V and 8 bases at J, with 13 bases between. CDR3 nucleotide sequence: TGTGCCAGCAGCCGGGGTAGCTCAGATGAGCAGTTCTTC. Amino acid sequence: CASSRGSSDEQFF.

V usage is TRBV4-3 and J usage is TRBJ2-3; no firm D call. Germline CDR1 LGHNA, CDR2 YSLEER. This CDR3 is 19 amino acids long. Trimming shortened V by 0 bases and J by 1 base, and 20 bases separated the two germline ends. CDR3 sequence reads: CASSQDRQTSLLRTDTQYF. The CDR3 DNA sequence: TGCGCCAGCAGCCAAGATCGGCAGACATCTCTGCTCCGCACAGATACGCAGTATTTT.

The rearrangement uses TRBV29-1 and TRBJ2-5, with D perhaps matching TRBD1 (6 bases). The CDR3 covers 12 residues. Trimming removed 6 bases from V and 1 base from J, with 9 bases in between. The germline gives CDR1 SQVTM, CDR2 ANQGSEA. The CDR3 loop is CSVQTGQETQYF. In DNA, the CDR3 is TGCAGCGTCCAGACAGGCCAAGAGACCCAGTACTTC.

V gene TRBV11-3 combines with J gene TRBJ1-6; 7 bases line up with TRBD1. Germline V gene lookup returns CDR1 SGHNT and CDR2 YENEEA. The V segment lost 1 base and the J segment 7 bases; nucleotides outside the gene matches: 10. The CDR3 has 17 residues. CDR3 nucleotides: TGTGCCAGCAGCTTAGGGGCCGGGACAGTCATAAATTCACCCCTCCACTTT. Translation: CASSLGAGTVINSPLHF.

The CDR3 coding sequence is TGTGCCAGCAGTTATACCAGGGGAGGGCACAATGAGCAGTTCTTC. This sequence encodes CASSYTRGGHNEQFF. The chain recombines TRBV6-5 with TRBJ2-1, with D tentatively TRBD2 (7 bases). CDR1 MNHEY and CDR2 SVGAGI come from the germline V gene. The V end was cut by 3 bases, the J end by 5 bases, with 14 bases between. This CDR3 contains 15 residues.

By proportion, this clone is medium-sized. This chain uses TRBV19 with TRBJ1-1; D unresolved. This CDR3 has 11 amino acids. CDR1 and CDR2 (germline): LNHDA, SQIVND (reference sequence). Trimming shortened V by 3 bases and J by 8 bases, and 7 bases separated the two germline ends. The CDR3 region has the DNA TGTGCCAGTAGTATCTCCCTGGAAGCTTTCTTT. Translating gives CASSISLEAFF. The full variable domain, completed using reference TRBV19 and TRBJ1-1, is DGGITQSPKYLFRKEGQNVTLSCEQNLNHDAMYWYRQDPGQGLRLIYYSQIVNDFQKGDIAEGYSVSREKKESFPLTVTSAQKNPTAFYLCASSISLEAFFGQGTRLTVV.

This clone was seen only once. The V gene is TRBV4-1, the J gene TRBJ2-5; 7 bases line up with TRBD1. The DNA end is a closer match to TRBJ2-7, so the J assignment may be wrong. This CDR3 comprises 14 residues. Germline V gene data show CDR1 as MGHRA and CDR2 as YSYEKL. This chain's CDR3 is CASSQAPTGDEQYF. In DNA form, the CDR3 reads TGCGCCAGCAGCCAAGCACCCACAGGGGACGAGCAGTACTTC.

This sequence joins TRBV13 and TRBJ2-3; D unclear. The V end lost 6 bases, the J end lost 2 bases, and 6 bases lay between the germline ends. The germline V gene encodes CDR1 PRHDT and CDR2 FYEKMQ (reference sequence). This CDR3 has 12 amino acids. The CDR3 DNA reads as TGTGCCAGCAGTTTGGCCACAGATACGCAGTATTTT. Its protein is CASSLATDTQYF.

CDR3 loop: CSVEGMRQGAIPYEQYF. The CDR3 DNA reads TGCAGCGTTGAGGGGATGCGACAGGGGGCGATTCCCTACGAGCAGTACTTC. The J gene is TRBJ2-7, the V gene TRBV29-1; 10 bases line up with TRBD1. The CDR3 has 17 amino acids. Germline loops: CDR1 SQVTM, CDR2 ANQGSEA. Trimming took 3 bases from V and 2 from J; bases not matched to a gene: 13.

The chain joins TRBV5-4 to TRBJ2-6, with 8 bases matching TRBD1. There are 18 residues in the CDR3. V gave up 4 bases and J gave up 0 bases; unmatched junction bases: 9. From germline, CDR1 is SGHNT and CDR2 YYREEE (reference sequence). CDR3 coding DNA: TGTGCCAGCAGCCTGATAGGGACAGGCACCTCTGGGGCCAACGTCCTGACTTTC. As protein: CASSLIGTGTSGANVLTF.

The genes are TRBV19 and TRBJ2-5; TRBD2 matches at 12 bases. V was pared by 6 bases and J by 5 bases, with 7 bases of the junction left unmatched. Germline CDR1 LNHDA, CDR2 SQIVND (reference sequence). This CDR3 region has 15 residues. The CDR3 nucleotides read TGTGCCAGTAGCCCTAGCGGGGGGGCGGGGGAGACCCAGTACTTC. Encoded protein: CASSPSGGAGETQYF.

The gene calls are TRBV6-5 and TRBJ2-2, with 10 nucleotides matching TRBD1. The germline V gene has CDR1 MNHEY and CDR2 SVGAGI. The V and J ends lost 10 bases and 6 bases, in that order; junction bases with no gene match: 11. There are 15 residues in the CDR3. The chain's CDR3 is CATNWRQGAAGELFF. For the CDR3, the DNA is TGTGCCACAAATTGGAGACAGGGGGCAGCCGGGGAGCTGTTTTTT.